The present T cell receptor beta chain was sequenced within a study of beta chain features in type 1 diabetes. Study-level results: cDNA sequencing could over-represent cells with high TCR expression. Type 1 diabetes patients had fewer VDJ junction insertions and more deletions. TCRB CDR3s from Type 1 diabetes patients were moderately but significantly shorter in all four CD4+ subsets.

The investigators reverse transcribed all of the isolated RNA, so they sequenced expressed TCRB transcripts. This table comes from immunoSEQ multiplex PCR, and its TCRdb copy is limited to in-frame clones, with some not included. This table has over 150,000 clones, about 9.3% appearing once. This CDR3 is built from 16 residues. Germline V gene lookup returns CDR1 MNHEY and CDR2 SMNVEV (reference sequence). V was clipped by 5 bases and J by 2 bases, with 15 bases between them. To note about this clone: The target antigen is unknown.

Sequencing was done on a sample of central memory CD4+ T cells from blood. This clonotype was sampled from a man aged 30-40 years with type 1 diabetes. This sequence joins TRBV27 and TRBJ2-2; a possible D gene is TRBD1 (5 bases). CDR3 in DNA: TGTGCCAGCAGTCTATACCAGGGATCCAACACCGGGGAGCTGTTTTTT. Protein sequence: CASSLYQGSNTGELFF.